This T cell receptor beta chain derives from a study of resident and recirculating memory T cells in vitiligo. Study details: Shave-biopsy epidermis from lesional and nonlesional skin was sequenced alongside PBMCs.

Stable vitiligo meant no lesion change over the previous 6 months. No patient showed confetti depigmentation, a clinical sign of active disease. The CDR3 is made up of 11 amino acids. Germline assignment: CDR1 MDHEN and CDR2 SYDVKM. V was clipped by 4 bases and J by 6 bases, with 6 bases between them. Study-level results: Non-conserved TCRs across sites and patients suggested distinct clones per lesion.

Comments on this clone: Its specificity is not known.

Only in-frame clones appear in the TCRdb table, and some are missing; sequencing was by immunoSEQ multiplex PCR. The table includes roughly 76,000 clones, approximately 90% detected once. This rearrangement joins TRBV28 to TRBJ1-2, with no clear D. The sequence was obtained from a male donor with vitiligo. Material: blood. CDR3 coding DNA: TGTGCCAGCAGTTACCTAGATGGCTACACCTTC. It yields the protein CASSYLDGYTF.